The next 21 T cell receptor beta chains were all read from a single sample in a study of cytomegalovirus exposure and HLA in healthy donors (TCRdb year 2017). Library generation was performed with the immunoSEQ multiplex PCR assay. TCRdb re-hosts the immuneACCESS table, in-frame sequences only. Its copies lack some clones; in the studies checked, an unresolved V gene accounts for under half of them, and the cause for the rest is not known. Counted in this sample were 150,000 to 250,000 clones; about 81% of them appeared once. The ten largest clones represent roughly 1.2% of the sample. Sequenced: PBMCs. Receptors originate from a woman between 25 and 40 years old in good health and CMV-seronegative.

The genes are TRBV5-1 and TRBJ2-2; D possibly corresponds to TRBD1 (5 bases). V lost 3 bases and J lost 1, with 13 bases in between. There are 16 residues in the CDR3. Germline V gene sequence: CDR1 SGHRS, CDR2 YFSETQ. In nucleotides, the CDR3 is TGCGCCAGCAGCTACCAGGGTACTGAGAACACCGGGGAGCTGTTTTTT. It yields the protein CASSYQGTENTGELFF.

The chain joins TRBV9 to TRBJ2-7, with D perhaps TRBD2 (6 bases). This CDR3 has 15 amino acids. Trimming stripped 0 bases from V and 5 bases from J, with 15 bases between. The germline V gene encodes CDR1 SGDLS and CDR2 YYNGEE. The CDR3 DNA sequence: TGTGCCAGCAGCGTAGGGAGGAGGGCATTCAACGAGCAGTACTTC. Protein product: CASSVGRRAFNEQYF. Full variable domain (remainder filled in from reference TRBV9 and TRBJ2-7): DSGVTQTPKHLITATGQRVTLRCSPRSGDLSVYWYQQSLDQGLQFLIQYYNGEERAKGNILERFSAQQFPDLHSELNLSSLELGDSALYFCASSVGRRAFNEQYFGPGTRLTVT.

Details on this clone: The same CDR3 also results from other DNA sequences found in this sample. The chain links TRBV18 to TRBJ1-5; a weak D match, TRBD1 (5 bases). The CDR3 is 14 amino acids. In germline, CDR1 is KGHSH, CDR2 LQKENI. V was clipped by 3 bases and J by 0 bases, with 6 bases between them. The CDR3 DNA is TGTGCCAGCTCACCGACAGATAGCAATCAGCCCCAGCATTTT. This encodes CASSPTDSNQPQHF.

This CDR3 reads CAWRATTRFGGYTF. CDR3 bases: TGTGCCTGGAGGGCTACGACACGATTTGGAGGCTACACCTTC. The chain carries TRBV30 and TRBJ1-2; D is undetermined. Germline-derived CDR1 and CDR2 are GTSNPN and SVGIG (reference sequence). Trimming took 3 bases from V and 8 from J, leaving 19 bases between them. This CDR3 contains 14 residues.

The chain combines TRBV27 with TRBJ2-7, with a possible D match to TRBD1 (6 bases). Trimming cost V 3 bases and J 5 bases, with 8 bases left between them. The CDR3 length is 12 residues. Germline values: CDR1 MNHEY, CDR2 SMNVEV (reference sequence). The CDR3 region is CASSFSGDEQYF. For the CDR3, the DNA is TGTGCCAGCAGTTTTTCAGGGGACGAGCAGTACTTC.

The chain has TRBV7-2 and TRBJ1-1; no firm D call. This CDR3 has 14 residues. V lost 1 base and J lost 2, with 8 bases in between. Germline V gives CDR1 SGHTA, CDR2 FQGNSA. CDR3 in amino acids: CASSLGHQNTEAFF. As DNA, the CDR3 is TGTGCCAGCAGCTTAGGACACCAAAACACTGAAGCTTTCTTT.

The chain couples TRBV6-1 to TRBJ2-5; 8 bases are shared with TRBD1. V gave up 2 bases and J gave up 0 bases; unmatched junction bases: 2. This CDR3 region has 15 residues. The V gene's germline CDR1 is MNHNS and CDR2 SASEGT. CDR3 sequence: CASSELQGDQETQYF. The CDR3 DNA is TGTGCCAGCAGTGAATTACAGGGGGACCAAGAGACCCAGTACTTC.

This clone appeared once. This chain joins TRBV6-5 and TRBJ1-4; 8 bases fit TRBD1. V was clipped by 6 bases and J by 1 base; unmatched bases: 4. The length of the CDR3 is 15 residues. Germline loops: CDR1 MNHEY, CDR2 SVGAGI. The CDR3 protein is CASRSTGGTNEKLFF. The CDR3 DNA is TGTGCCAGCAGAAGTACAGGGGGAACTAATGAAAAACTGTTTTTT.

Only one count was recorded for this clone. V usage is TRBV4-2 and J usage is TRBJ2-1, with 7 nucleotides matching TRBD2. The germline gives CDR1 LGHNA, CDR2 YNFKEQ. With V trimmed by 3 bases and J by 7 bases, 9 bases remained unmatched. CDR3 length: 15 amino acids. CDR3 in DNA: TGTGCCAGCAGCCAGGGAGGGTTCGGTGATAATGAGCAGTTCTTC. Translation: CASSQGGFGDNEQFF.

V gene TRBV2 combines with J gene TRBJ1-2, with D perhaps matching TRBD1 (6 bases). Germline loops: CDR1 SNHLY, CDR2 FYNNEI. This CDR3 is built from 13 residues. The V end was cut by 6 bases, the J end by 3 bases, with 11 bases between. Here the CDR3 DNA reads TGTGCCAGCAGCCTACAGGGTGACTATGGCTACACCTTC. As protein: CASSLQGDYGYTF.

The V and J genes are TRBV30 and TRBJ2-1; a possible D gene is TRBD2 (5 bases). Germline assignment: CDR1 GTSNPN and CDR2 SVGIG (reference sequence). Trimming pared 3 bases from V and 2 bases from J, leaving 11 bases between. The CDR3 covers 14 residues. Here the CDR3 reads CAWSSSPTYNEQFF. The CDR3 bases are TGTGCCTGGAGCTCTAGCCCTACCTACAATGAGCAGTTCTTC.

This clone was seen only once. The chain uses TRBV11-2 and TRBJ1-3; TRBD1 matches at 8 bases. From germline, CDR1 is SGHAT and CDR2 FQNNGV. There are 16 residues in the CDR3. With 2 bases clipped from V and 3 bases from J, the junction kept 6 bases outside the gene matches. CDR3 sequence reads: CASSLSAGGFGNTIYF. The DNA of the CDR3 is TGTGCCAGCAGCTTATCTGCAGGGGGCTTTGGAAACACCATATATTTT.

J is TRBJ2-3 and V is TRBV5-4, with D maybe TRBD1 (6 bases). Trimming removed 2 bases from V and 3 bases from J, with 10 bases in between. Germline-derived CDR1 and CDR2 are SGHNT and YYREEE (reference sequence). This CDR3 is built from 14 residues. Here the CDR3 reads CASSFNRETDTQYF. CDR3 nucleotide sequence: TGTGCCAGCAGCTTTAACAGGGAAACAGATACGCAGTATTTT. The variable domain in full, with the rest retrieved from reference TRBV5-4 and TRBJ2-3, is ETGVTQSPTHLIKTRGQQVTLRCSSQSGHNTVSWYQQALGQGPQFIFQYYREEENGRGNFPPRFSGLQFPNYSSELNVNALELDDSALYLCASSFNRETDTQYFGPGTRLTVL.

The V gene is TRBV15, the J gene TRBJ1-3; D not certain. From germline, CDR1 is LNHNV and CDR2 YYDKDF (reference sequence). V dropped 1 base and J dropped 4 bases, with 8 bases sitting between them. The CDR3 spans 14 residues. Written as DNA, the CDR3 is TGTGCCACCAGCAGAGGTACACCCGGAAACACCATATATTTT. This gives the protein CATSRGTPGNTIYF.

The chain uses TRBV5-6 and TRBJ2-1, with 16 bases fitting TRBD2. The germline CDR1 and CDR2 sequences are SGHDT and YYEEEE. There are 16 residues in the CDR3. The V and J ends lost 4 bases and 7 bases, in that order; junction bases with no gene match: 5. The CDR3 is CASSLAGLAGGNEQFF. The CDR3 nucleotides read TGTGCCAGCAGCCTAGCGGGACTAGCGGGAGGGAATGAGCAGTTCTTC. Drawing the rest from reference TRBV5-6 and TRBJ2-1, the complete variable domain is DAGVTQSPTHLIKTRGQQVTLRCSPKSGHDTVSWYQQALGQGPQFIFQYYEEEERQRGNFPDRFSGHQFPNYSSELNVNALLLGDSALYLCASSLAGLAGGNEQFFGPGTRLTVL.

The chain links TRBV6-5 to TRBJ2-2, with a tentative D call TRBD2 (6 bases). Deletions cut 6 bases from V and 5 bases from J, with 16 bases between. This CDR3 contains 15 residues. Germline loops: CDR1 MNHEY, CDR2 SVGAGI. CDR3 in DNA: TGTGCCAGCAGCTGGGGACCTGGGGGGACCGGGGAGCTGTTTTTT. Protein product: CASSWGPGGTGELFF.

The CDR3 region is CASSLVQGPGEQYF. The CDR3, as DNA: TGCGCCAGCAGCTTGGTGCAGGGGCCGGGGGAGCAGTACTTC. The chain uses TRBV5-1 and TRBJ2-7, with D possibly being TRBD1 (6 bases). Trimming took 0 bases from V and 7 from J, leaving 14 bases between them. Germline-derived CDR1 and CDR2 are SGHRS and YFSETQ. This CDR3 region has 14 residues.

V and J are TRBV6-5 and TRBJ1-1; D might be TRBD1 (6 bases). V shed 8 bases and J shed 4 bases, with 23 bases lying between them. This CDR3 has 16 amino acids. From germline, CDR1 is MNHEY and CDR2 SVGAGI. CDR3 nucleotide sequence: TGTGCCAGCGGTCACTACAGGGTGGGGGGGATCACTGAAGCTTTCTTT. As protein: CASGHYRVGGITEAFF.

The genes are TRBV5-6 and TRBJ2-2; 10 positions agree with TRBD1. Germline CDR1 and CDR2: SGHDT and YYEEEE. CDR3 length: 15 residues. V was pared by 3 bases and J by 3 bases, with 2 bases of the junction left unmatched. Here the CDR3 DNA reads TGTGCCAGCAGCTGGGACAGGGGCCACACCGGGGAGCTGTTTTTT. This translates into CASSWDRGHTGELFF.

In its sample, this clone was seen once. J is TRBJ2-7 and V is TRBV10-1; 7 nucleotides agree with TRBD1. The CDR3 is 13 amino acids. The germline V gene encodes CDR1 WNHNN and CDR2 SYGVQD (reference sequence). J lost 4 bases, V lost 7 bases, and 7 bases had no gene match. CDR3 in DNA: TGCGCCAGCAACAGGGGAACGGGATACGAGCAGTACTTC. This codes for CASNRGTGYEQYF.

The rearrangement links TRBV9 to TRBJ2-5, with a weak D call TRBD2 (7 bases). Trimming stripped 10 bases from V and 1 base from J, with 17 bases between. Germline V gives CDR1 SGDLS, CDR2 YYNGEE. CDR3 length: 14 amino acids. The CDR3 here is CARGGMGGQETQYF. The CDR3 DNA reads as TGTGCCCGCGGGGGCATGGGGGGCCAAGAGACCCAGTACTTC.